The next 28 T cell receptor beta chains were all read from a single sample in a study of cytomegalovirus exposure and HLA in healthy donors. This PCR relied on a set of 60 Vbeta primers and 13 Jbeta primers. Here immunoSEQ multiplex PCR was the method, and the copy in TCRdb shows in-frame clones only, minus some. The sample lists roughly 200,000 clones; just over 75% were seen once. Sequencing used PBMCs. The origin of the receptors is a young man in good health and CMV-seronegative.

The chain couples TRBV11-1 to TRBJ2-1, with D maybe TRBD2 (5 bases). Trimming stripped 1 base from V and 10 bases from J, with 17 bases between. The CDR3 extends over 15 amino acids. Germline-derived CDR1 and CDR2 are SGHAT and FQDESV (reference sequence). The CDR3 coding sequence is TGTGCCAGCAGCTTAGAGCGGAGCCCGAATCACGAGCAGTTCTTC. As protein: CASSLERSPNHEQFF. Drawing the rest from reference TRBV11-1 and TRBJ2-1, the complete variable domain is EAEVAQSPRYKITEKSQAVAFWCDPISGHATLYWYRQILGQGPELLVQFQDESVVDDSQLPKDRFSAERLKGVDSTLKIQPAELGDSAMYLCASSLERSPNHEQFFGPGTRLTVL.

This clone was counted a few times. The chain is built from TRBV5-1 and TRBJ2-1; 9 nucleotides agree with TRBD2. Germline values: CDR1 SGHRS, CDR2 YFSETQ. The CDR3 runs 16 residues. The V segment lost 1 base and the J segment 7 bases; nucleotides outside the gene matches: 9. The DNA for the CDR3 is TGCGCCAGCAGCTTGATTAGCGGGAGTTTAAGGAATGAGCAGTTCTTC. It specifies CASSLISGSLRNEQFF.

As to this clone: A read error may produce the germline difference seen at one junction end. This chain uses TRBV5-1 with TRBJ2-7; TRBD2 aligns across 10 bases. CDR1 and CDR2 (germline): SGHRS, YFSETQ. The CDR3 contains 18 residues. DNA of the CDR3: TGCGCCAGCAACTTGGGGCTAGCGGGAGTAGGGAGCTCCTACGAGCAGTACTTC. This codes for CASNLGLAGVGSSYEQYF.

This clone was detected a few times. The chain uses TRBV25-1 and TRBJ2-3, with D perhaps TRBD2 (5 bases). V was cut by 6 bases and J by 6 bases, with 25 bases left in between. This CDR3 region has 17 residues. The germline V gene has CDR1 MGHDK and CDR2 SYGVNS. For the CDR3, the DNA is TGTGCCAGCAGCGCTACTAGACAACTCACAACCAGTGATACGCAGTATTTT. Translation gives CASSATRQLTTSDTQYF.

This clone was detected only once. The chain carries TRBV29-1 and TRBJ2-2, with 7 bases lining up with TRBD1. The CDR3 is 12 residues long. The germline V gene has CDR1 SQVTM and CDR2 ANQGSEA. The trim removed 7 bases at V and 6 bases at J, leaving 5 bases unmatched. CDR3 amino acids: CSGRQGPGELFF. CDR3 nucleotide sequence: TGCAGCGGGAGACAGGGCCCCGGGGAGCTGTTTTTT.

The chain recombines TRBV29-1 with TRBJ1-4, with D hard to call. The V end was cut by 3 bases, the J end by 4 bases, with 3 bases between. Germline assignment: CDR1 SQVTM and CDR2 ANQGSEA. The CDR3 is made up of 11 amino acids. CDR3 sequence: CSVDSNEKLFF. The CDR3 coding sequence is TGCAGCGTTGATAGTAATGAAAAACTGTTTTTT.

The chain employs TRBV4-1 and TRBJ2-2; 7 positions match TRBD1. The CDR3 has 18 amino acids. The trim removed 4 bases at V and 4 bases at J, leaving 15 bases unmatched. Germline CDR1 reads MGHRA; CDR2 reads YSYEKL. This CDR3 is CASSPLGTVPGSTGELFF. In nucleotides, the CDR3 is TGCGCCAGCAGCCCCCTGGGGACAGTTCCGGGTAGCACCGGGGAGCTGTTTTTT.

The chain joins TRBV5-3 to TRBJ1-1; D is unresolved. TRBV5-3 is filed as an ORF, its function uncertain. CDR3 length equals 15 residues. Trimming took 0 bases from V and 3 from J, leaving 12 bases between them. The CDR3 here is CARSLAGFRHTEAFF. The CDR3 nucleotides are TGTGCCAGAAGCTTGGCAGGCTTCCGCCACACTGAAGCTTTCTTT.

This clone was seen more than once but under ten times. The rearrangement uses TRBV6-6 and TRBJ2-2; the D gene is possibly TRBD1 (6 bases). The germline V and J ends were trimmed by 5 bases and 2 bases, with 9 bases remaining between them. CDR1 and CDR2 (germline): MNHNY, SVGAGI (reference sequence). This CDR3 is built from 14 residues. CDR3 nucleotides: TGTGCCAGCAGTCGGGACACCAACACCGGGGAGCTGTTTTTT. Amino acids: CASSRDTNTGELFF.

This chain connects TRBV28 to TRBJ2-1; a possible D gene is TRBD2 (5 bases). The V gene lost 6 bases and the J gene lost 5 bases, with 14 bases spanning the gap. The germline V gene has CDR1 MDHEN and CDR2 SYDVKM. The length of the CDR3 is 14 residues. The CDR3 loop reads CASRGTGRDNEQFF. CDR3 coding DNA: TGTGCCAGCAGAGGAACGGGAAGGGACAATGAGCAGTTCTTC.

The chain carries TRBV19 and TRBJ2-1; TRBD1 is a possible D gene (6 bases). Germline loops: CDR1 LNHDA, CDR2 SQIVND (reference sequence). V lost 3 bases, J lost 6 bases, and 6 bases lay in between. The CDR3 sequence is 12 residues long. DNA of the CDR3: TGTGCCAGTAGTATGGACAGCAATGAGCAGTTCTTC. Translated, it gives CASSMDSNEQFF.

The chain couples TRBV30 to TRBJ1-2, with 7 bases fitting TRBD1. V gave up 5 bases and J gave up 4 bases; unmatched junction bases: 7. The CDR3 has 13 residues. Germline CDR1 and CDR2: GTSNPN and SVGIG (reference sequence). DNA of the CDR3: TGTGCCTGGGGGAAGGGGGCCGCCTATGGCTACACCTTC. It translates to CAWGKGAAYGYTF.

The chain couples TRBV27 to TRBJ2-7, with D perhaps TRBD1 (5 bases). Germline V gives CDR1 MNHEY, CDR2 SMNVEV (reference sequence). CDR3 length equals 13 residues. The germline V and J ends were trimmed by 4 bases and 1 base, with 8 bases remaining between them. CDR3 residues: CASSYGASYEQYF. The CDR3 coding sequence is TGTGCCAGCAGTTATGGGGCGTCCTACGAGCAGTACTTC.

This clone was recorded once. The chain combines TRBV5-1 with TRBJ2-7, with TRBD1 as a possible D gene (6 bases). Trimming cost V 4 bases and J 3 bases, with 14 bases left between them. The CDR3 runs to 14 residues. Germline V CDR1 and CDR2: SGHRS, YFSETQ. The CDR3 nucleotides are TGCGCCAGCAGCGCCGGACAGACCTACTACGAGCAGTACTTC. Residues: CASSAGQTYYEQYF. The full variable domain, rest sourced from reference TRBV5-1 and TRBJ2-7, is KAGVTQTPRYLIKTRGQQVTLSCSPISGHRSVSWYQQTPGQGLQFLFEYFSETQRNKGNFPGRFSGRQFSNSRSEMNVSTLELGDSALYLCASSAGQTYYEQYFGPGTRLTVT.

V gene TRBV5-6 combines with J gene TRBJ2-7, with D maybe TRBD2 (7 bases). Germline CDR1 reads SGHDT; CDR2 reads YYEEEE. Between the trimmed V and J ends, which lost 1 base and 5 bases, there was a span of 19 bases. CDR3 size: 16 residues. The CDR3 bases are TGTGCCAGCAGCTTGCGGGGGGCCGCCGTCGGGGACGAGCAGTACTTC. It translates to CASSLRGAAVGDEQYF.

The chain couples TRBV25-1 to TRBJ2-1; TRBD2 agrees at 11 bases. V gave up 3 bases and J gave up 7 bases; unmatched junction bases: 8. In germline, CDR1 is MGHDK, CDR2 SYGVNS. This CDR3 spans 16 amino acids. The CDR3 DNA follows: TGTGCCAGCAGTGAGGAACTAGCGGGAGTATATAATGAGCAGTTCTTC. Its protein is CASSEELAGVYNEQFF.

The chain carries TRBV6-6 and TRBJ1-5; weak D call: TRBD1 (5 bases). Germline CDR1 and CDR2: MNHNY and SVGAGI (reference sequence). Trimming took 7 bases from V and 0 from J, leaving 13 bases between them. The length of the CDR3 is 15 residues. The CDR3 protein is CASTTQTASNQPQHF. The CDR3 DNA reads as TGTGCCAGCACCACTCAGACAGCTAGCAATCAGCCCCAGCATTTT.

The rearrangement links TRBV30 to TRBJ2-7, with a possible D match to TRBD2 (6 bases). Trimming removed 3 bases at V and 2 bases at J, with 8 bases between. Per germline, CDR1 GTSNPN and CDR2 SVGIG (reference sequence). This CDR3 contains 12 residues. The CDR3 sequence is CAWSPGAYEQYF. CDR3 coding DNA: TGTGCCTGGAGCCCGGGAGCCTACGAGCAGTACTTC.

The chain uses TRBV7-9 and TRBJ1-2; D is unclear. Trimming removed 5 bases from V and 0 bases from J, with 7 bases in between. CDR3 length: 13 residues. Germline lookup yields CDR1 SEHNR and CDR2 FQNEAQ (reference sequence). The CDR3 DNA reads as TGTGCCAGCAGCGAAGCATCTAACTATGGCTACACCTTC. It translates to CASSEASNYGYTF. Variable domain in full (rest from reference TRBV7-9 and TRBJ1-2): DTGVSQNPRHKITKRGQNVTFRCDPISEHNRLYWYRQTLGQGPEFLTYFQNEAQLEKSRLLSDRFSAERPKGSFSTLEIQRTEQGDSAMYLCASSEASNYGYTFGSGTRLTVV.

The chain links TRBV27 to TRBJ2-7; 8 bases agree with TRBD2. Germline lookup yields CDR1 MNHEY and CDR2 SMNVEV (reference sequence). Losses at the gene ends were 6 bases for V and 4 bases for J; bases not matched to a gene: 5. This CDR3 spans 13 amino acids. CDR3 amino acids: CASRGTSGYEQYF. The CDR3, as DNA: TGTGCCAGCAGGGGGACTAGTGGTTACGAGCAGTACTTC.

The rearrangement links TRBV7-3 to TRBJ1-1; maybe TRBD1 (6 bases). V dropped 5 bases and J dropped 3 bases, with 13 bases sitting between them. Germline assignment: CDR1 SGHTA and CDR2 FQGTGA. The CDR3 extends over 14 amino acids. CDR3 sequence: CASSPRGSDTEAFF. The CDR3 region has the DNA TGTGCCAGCAGCCCAAGGGGGAGTGACACTGAAGCTTTCTTT.

The chain combines TRBV20-1 with TRBJ2-5; no clear D. The DNA matches TRBJ2-7 better at its end, which makes the J call doubtful. CDR1 is DFQATT and CDR2 is SNEGSKA in the germline V gene (reference sequence). This CDR3 comprises 10 residues. The CDR3 is CSAYSYEQYF. CDR3 sequence (DNA): TGCAGTGCTTATTCCTACGAGCAGTACTTC.

The CDR3 is CASSVQKSTDTQYF. In DNA, the CDR3 is TGTGCCAGCAGTGTCCAGAAAAGCACAGATACGCAGTATTTT. The V call is TRBV25-1, the J call TRBJ2-3; D remains unclear. Germline values: CDR1 MGHDK, CDR2 SYGVNS. V lost 4 bases to trimming and J lost 0 bases, with 8 bases between them. The CDR3 consists of 14 residues. The whole variable domain, filled in from reference TRBV25-1 and TRBJ2-3, reads EADIYQTPRYLVIGTGKKITLECSQTMGHDKMYWYQQDPGMELHLIHYSYGVNSTEKGDLSSESTVSRIRTEHFPLTLESARPSHTSQYLCASSVQKSTDTQYFGPGTRLTVL.

This clone was detected only once. The V and J genes are TRBV6-5 and TRBJ2-6; TRBD1 aligns across 10 bases. V was clipped by 3 bases and J by 8 bases; unmatched bases: 7. This CDR3 is built from 16 residues. From germline, CDR1 is MNHEY and CDR2 SVGAGI. CDR3 nucleotides: TGTGCCAGCAGTTATTCCGGGACAGGGGCATCCAACGTCCTGACTTTC. It is translated as CASSYSGTGASNVLTF.

As regards this clone: Within the sample, other DNA sequences also encode this same CDR3. This rearrangement joins TRBV6-1 to TRBJ2-7; 7 bases match TRBD1. J gave up 4 bases and V 6 bases, and 3 bases lay outside the gene matches. CDR1 MNHNS and CDR2 SASEGT come from the germline V gene. This CDR3 region has 12 residues. The CDR3 protein is CASRGTAYEQYF. The DNA for the CDR3 is TGTGCCAGCAGAGGGACAGCTTACGAGCAGTACTTC.

The rearrangement uses TRBV7-3 and TRBJ2-1; TRBD2 matches at 13 bases. V dropped 2 bases and J dropped 1; count of bases not matched to a gene: 5. The CDR3 is 18 residues long. CDR1 is SGHTA and CDR2 is FQGTGA in the germline V gene. In nucleotides, the CDR3 is TGTGCCAGCAGCTTATTTGGGACTAGCGGGATTTCCTACAATGAGCAGTTCTTC. It translates to CASSLFGTSGISYNEQFF. The full variable domain, with the rest looked up from reference TRBV7-3 and TRBJ2-1, is GAGVSQTPSNKVTEKGKYVELRCDPISGHTALYWYRQSLGQGPEFLIYFQGTGAADDSGLPNDRFFAVRPEGSVSTLKIQRTERGDSAVYLCASSLFGTSGISYNEQFFGPGTRLTVL.

V and J are TRBV10-1 and TRBJ2-1; D not resolved. The V gene's germline CDR1 is WNHNN and CDR2 SYGVQD (reference sequence). The CDR3 consists of 14 residues. V lost 0 bases, J lost 8 bases, and 11 bases lay in between. CDR3 residues: CASSESGPNYEQFF. CDR3 coding DNA: TGCGCCAGCAGTGAGTCGGGCCCCAACTATGAGCAGTTCTTC.

This rearrangement joins TRBV6-5 to TRBJ1-2; D is unclear. V was cut by 5 bases and J by 4 bases, with 8 bases left in between. The CDR3 length is 12 residues. Germline assignment: CDR1 MNHEY and CDR2 SVGAGI. DNA for the CDR3: TGTGCCAGCAGTCAGGAGGGCTATGGCTACACCTTC. Translating it yields CASSQEGYGYTF.